This T cell receptor beta chain was sequenced for a study of regulatory T cells in long-lasting Graves disease. Time point: newly diagnosed GD, antithyroid drugs for less than 3 months. PBMC-extracted RNA yielded the TCR library. Investigators prepared the TCR beta libraries by applying iRepertoire HTBI primers and Arm-PCR of CDR3 regions. TCRdb passed the multiplex PCR reads through MiXCR, listing each CDR3 protein once. Among 250,000 to 300,000 distinct CDR3 sequences, about 18% were seen once, and the ten largest hold about 14%. The CDR3 has 18 residues. V shed 2 bases, J shed 0 bases, and the junction held 5 bases outside the gene matches. The same specimen was also included in a second study, on T cells in Graves' hyperthyroidism and ophthalmopathy.

The TCR sequence derives from a woman in her 30s with Graves disease. The rearrangement joins TRBV12-3 or TRBV12-4 to TRBJ2-1; TRBD2 agrees at 12 bases. Source: peripheral blood mononuclear cells (PBMCs), taken at new diagnosis, from a patient treated with antithyroid drugs. This chain's CDR3 is CASSLLLAGGPSYNEQFF. The CDR3 DNA reads TGTGCCAGCAGTTTACTACTAGCGGGAGGACCCTCCTACAATGAGCAGTTCTTC.